These 27 T cell receptor beta chains originate from one sample sequenced in a study of cytomegalovirus exposure and HLA in healthy donors (dated by TCRdb to 2016 to 2017). Libraries came from the immunoSEQ multiplex PCR assay. For the multiplex PCR, a mixture combining 60 forward primers for TCR Vbeta segments and 13 reverse primers for TCR Jbeta segments was used. The immuneACCESS repertoire file appears here via TCRdb, limited to in-frame rearrangements. These files lack a portion of the clones; in checked studies, under half of the deficit traces to unresolved V genes, and the cause of the others is not known. The sample contains about 180,000 clones, around 80% of them found a single time. The ten largest clones add up to more than 3.5% of the sample. The specimen sequenced was PBMCs. These TCRs come from a woman aged 55-69 years in good health and CMV-seropositive.

The DNA for the CDR3 is TGTGCCAGCAGTTCCTATATAAGGACAGGGTATGGCTACACCTTC. It yields the protein CASSSYIRTGYGYTF. This chain connects TRBV6-5 to TRBJ1-2; 8 bases match TRBD1. This CDR3 spans 15 amino acids. Germline CDR1 is MNHEY and CDR2 is SVGAGI. J was trimmed by 5 bases and V by 4 bases; bases with no gene match: 9.

The chain employs TRBV27 and TRBJ2-3, with 12 nucleotides matching TRBD2. This CDR3 comprises 18 residues. V shed 3 bases and J 4 bases; nucleotides not matched to a gene: 11. Per germline, CDR1 MNHEY and CDR2 SMNVEV (reference sequence). Here the CDR3 DNA reads TGTGCCAGCAGTTTGGCTAGCGGGAGGGCCCCCGTAGCAGATACGCAGTATTTT. Its translation: CASSLASGRAPVADTQYF.

The V gene is TRBV9, the J gene TRBJ2-5; 9 bases match TRBD2. This CDR3 has 16 residues. Germline V CDR1 and CDR2: SGDLS, YYNGEE. Germline trimming cut 3 bases from V and 4 bases from J; bases unmatched to any gene: 10. The CDR3 DNA reads TGTGCCAGCAGCGCCGTGGGTAGCGGGAGATTAGAGACCCAGTACTTC. It codes for CASSAVGSGRLETQYF.

This clone has a handful of counts. The V gene is TRBV10-3, the J gene TRBJ2-5, with a possible D match to TRBD2 (6 bases). The CDR3 length is 13 residues. With 6 bases removed from V and 5 bases from J, the gap between germline ends came to 13 bases. The V gene's germline CDR1 is ENHRY and CDR2 SYGVKD. The CDR3 reads CAISHPGVETQYF. CDR3 DNA sequence: TGTGCCATCAGCCACCCGGGGGTGGAGACCCAGTACTTC.

J is TRBJ1-6 and V is TRBV14; 7 positions agree with TRBD1. After removal of 4 bases from V and 15 bases from J, the junction contained 9 bases not matched to a gene. The germline V gene has CDR1 SGHDN and CDR2 FVKESK. The CDR3 totals 13 residues. The CDR3 reads CASSLTTGNGLHF. DNA for the CDR3: TGTGCCAGCAGCCTCACGACAGGGAACGGCCTCCACTTT. Full variable domain (missing parts from reference TRBV14 and TRBJ1-6): EAGVTQFPSHSVIEKGQTVTLRCDPISGHDNLYWYRRVMGKEIKFLLHFVKESKQDESGMPNNRFLAERTGGTYSTLKVQPAELEDSGVYFCASSLTTGNGLHFGNGTRLTVT.

This clone was counted once. The genes are TRBV7-8 and TRBJ2-1, with D maybe TRBD2 (6 bases). CDR1 and CDR2 (germline): SGHVS, FQNEAQ. The CDR3 covers 16 residues. V was clipped by 5 bases and J by 1 base, with 15 bases between them. The CDR3 loop is CASSPLRLGSYNEQFF. Written as DNA, the CDR3 is TGTGCCAGCAGCCCTCTCCGACTAGGGTCCTACAATGAGCAGTTCTTC.

This sequence joins TRBV9 and TRBJ2-2, with 11 positions matching TRBD1. CDR1 is SGDLS and CDR2 is YYNGEE in the germline V gene. This CDR3 has 16 amino acids. V lost 2 bases to trimming and J lost 4 bases; unmatched junction nucleotides: 4. Written as DNA, the CDR3 is TGTGCCAGCAGCGTGGACAGGGGGCTTGGCACCGGGGAGCTGTTTTTT. This encodes CASSVDRGLGTGELFF.

This chain uses TRBV10-3 with TRBJ1-1, with D possibly TRBD1 on 5 matching bases. The ends were cut back, 8 bases at V and 2 bases at J, with 6 bases in the middle. This CDR3 comprises 11 residues. Germline loops: CDR1 ENHRY, CDR2 SYGVKD. CDR3 region: CAIGTNTEAFF. CDR3 DNA sequence: TGTGCCATCGGGACTAACACTGAAGCTTTCTTT.

This clone was detected a few times. CDR3 in DNA: TGCGCCAGCAGCCAACTACGGGACTCCACAGATACGCAGTATTTT. Residues: CASSQLRDSTDTQYF. The J gene is TRBJ2-3, the V gene TRBV4-1; D perhaps matches TRBD2 (6 bases). Germline CDR1 MGHRA, CDR2 YSYEKL. CDR3 length equals 15 residues. The V gene lost 2 bases and the J gene lost 2 bases, with 11 bases spanning the gap.

This clone was counted a single time. The rearrangement links TRBV4-2 to TRBJ2-1; 7 bases are shared with TRBD2. The CDR3 has 16 residues. Losses at the gene ends were 2 bases for V and 1 base for J; bases not matched to a gene: 5. Germline V gene lookup returns CDR1 LGHNA and CDR2 YNFKEQ. CDR3 sequence: CASSQTTSASYNEQFF. CDR3 DNA sequence: TGTGCCAGCAGCCAAACCACTAGCGCGTCCTACAATGAGCAGTTCTTC.

The V gene is TRBV6-6, the J gene TRBJ2-5; TRBD1 might be the D (8 bases). Trimming shortened V by 3 bases and J by 5 bases, and 19 bases separated the two germline ends. The CDR3 contains 16 residues. Looked up from germline, CDR1 is MNHNY and CDR2 is SVGAGI (reference sequence). The CDR3 here is CASSYARQGRDETQYF. The DNA of the CDR3 is TGTGCCAGCAGTTATGCCCGACAGGGGAGGGACGAGACCCAGTACTTC.

This sequence joins TRBV7-8 and TRBJ2-3; 11 bases are shared with TRBD2. The CDR3 contains 15 residues. Losses at the gene ends were 1 base for V and 8 bases for J; bases not matched to a gene: 5. Germline V gene data show CDR1 as SGHVS and CDR2 as FQNEAQ. This CDR3 is CASSLGGTSGGTQYF. As DNA, the CDR3 is TGTGCCAGCAGCTTAGGAGGGACTAGCGGCGGTACGCAGTATTTT.

This chain joins TRBV30 and TRBJ1-4; the D is unclear. Trimming took off 0 bases at V and 10 bases at J, with 12 bases between the two ends. This CDR3 has 13 residues. The germline CDR1 and CDR2 sequences are GTSNPN and SVGIG (reference sequence). In nucleotides, the CDR3 is TGTGCCTGGAGTGTATCAGGCGGAGGAAAACTGTTTTTT. It specifies CAWSVSGGGKLFF.

In DNA form, the CDR3 reads TGTGCCAGCAGTGTCGATAGCGGGAGGGTTCACAATGAGCAGTTCTTC. Translating it yields CASSVDSGRVHNEQFF. V usage is TRBV6-1 and J usage is TRBJ2-1; the match to TRBD2 covers 11 bases. Germline loops: CDR1 MNHNS, CDR2 SASEGT. This CDR3 region has 16 residues. V shed 4 bases and J 5 bases; nucleotides not matched to a gene: 7.

The CDR3 nucleotides read TGTGCCAGCAATCGCGCGGAGCAGTACTTC. This translates into CASNRAEQYF. The chain couples TRBV6-1 to TRBJ2-7, with no clear D. The length of the CDR3 is 10 residues. The V gene's germline CDR1 is MNHNS and CDR2 SASEGT. V was pared by 7 bases and J by 7 bases, with 8 bases between.

This clone was counted once. The chain carries TRBV28 and TRBJ2-3; 7 bases match TRBD2. The length of the CDR3 is 16 residues. Losses at the gene ends were 4 bases for V and 1 base for J; bases not matched to a gene: 8. The germline V gene has CDR1 MDHEN and CDR2 SYDVKM. CDR3 in DNA: TGTGCCAGCAGTTCACGGGGCGGGAGCGGCACAGATACGCAGTATTTT. This gives the protein CASSSRGGSGTDTQYF.

The chain carries TRBV2 and TRBJ1-4, with D possibly being TRBD1 (5 bases). Trimming shortened V by 4 bases and J by 5 bases, and 14 bases separated the two germline ends. Germline CDR1 SNHLY, CDR2 FYNNEI. The CDR3 contains 15 residues. CDR3 sequence: CASSGAGLSNEKLFF. Here the CDR3 DNA reads TGTGCCAGCAGTGGTGCGGGACTGAGCAATGAAAAACTGTTTTTT.

The V call is TRBV4-2, the J call TRBJ2-3; 7 bases are a match to TRBD2. The CDR3 totals 15 residues. Germline V gene lookup returns CDR1 LGHNA and CDR2 YNFKEQ. V lost 1 base, J lost 5 bases, and 6 bases stayed unmatched. CDR3 residues: CASSQASTGGDTQYF. CDR3 DNA sequence: TGTGCCAGCAGCCAAGCTTCGACGGGAGGAGATACGCAGTATTTT.

This chain links TRBV11-2 with TRBJ1-1, with D tentatively TRBD1 (5 bases). The CDR3 is 18 residues long. The V and J ends lost 0 bases and 6 bases respectively, with 23 bases between them. The germline V gene encodes CDR1 SGHAT and CDR2 FQNNGV. This CDR3 reads CASSLDRVLDTPRAEAFF. DNA of the CDR3: TGTGCCAGCAGCTTAGATCGGGTTTTGGACACCCCTAGAGCTGAAGCTTTCTTT.

The V gene is TRBV5-6, the J gene TRBJ1-4, with 10 bases identical to TRBD1. The CDR3 runs to 18 residues. The V gene end was trimmed by 4 bases and the J gene end by 3 bases; junction bases not matched to a gene: 12. In germline, CDR1 is SGHDT, CDR2 YYEEEE. CDR3 sequence reads: CASSLGTGVSVSNEKLFF. The CDR3 DNA reads TGTGCCAGCAGCCTGGGGACAGGGGTTTCGGTATCTAATGAAAAACTGTTTTTT.

This rearrangement joins TRBV28 to TRBJ2-6; 9 positions match TRBD1. This CDR3 is 19 amino acids long. V was clipped by 4 bases and J by 0 bases; unmatched bases: 10. The germline V gene encodes CDR1 MDHEN and CDR2 SYDVKM. DNA of the CDR3: TGTGCCAGCAGTTCGGGGACAGGGACTACCAACTCTGGGGCCAACGTCCTGACTTTC. Encoded protein: CASSSGTGTTNSGANVLTF.

The chain employs TRBV30 and TRBJ2-7, with 11 bases identical to TRBD2. There are 19 residues in the CDR3. V shed 3 bases and J 2 bases; nucleotides not matched to a gene: 18. The germline CDR1 and CDR2 sequences are GTSNPN and SVGIG (reference sequence). This CDR3 reads CAWSPGRWASGRIPYEQYF. CDR3 coding DNA: TGTGCCTGGAGCCCCGGGCGGTGGGCTAGCGGGAGGATCCCCTACGAGCAGTACTTC. Supplemented by reference TRBV30 and TRBJ2-7, the full variable domain reads SQTIHQWPATLVQPVGSPLSLECTVEGTSNPNLYWYRQAAGRGLQLLFYSVGIGQISSEVPQNLSASRPQDRQFILSSKKLLLSDSGFYLCAWSPGRWASGRIPYEQYFGPGTRLTVT.

This clone was picked up a small number of times. The genes are TRBV27 and TRBJ1-5; TRBD1 aligns across 7 bases. Per germline, CDR1 MNHEY and CDR2 SMNVEV (reference sequence). The CDR3 is made up of 15 amino acids. The junction had 3 bases not matched to a gene; V was cut back by 2 bases and J by 2 bases. This chain's CDR3 is CASSLQGVRNQPQHF. CDR3 nucleotides: TGTGCCAGCAGTTTACAGGGGGTTCGCAATCAGCCCCAGCATTTT.

In this sample, this clone turned up once. The chain couples TRBV7-3 to TRBJ2-7; tentatively, D is TRBD1 (5 bases). There are 13 residues in the CDR3. Germline V gene lookup returns CDR1 SGHTA and CDR2 FQGTGA. V was pared by 1 base and J by 5 bases, with 9 bases between. The CDR3 DNA reads TGTGCCAGCAGCTTAAGGGGCAGGGACGAGCAGTACTTC. It specifies CASSLRGRDEQYF.

CDR3 nucleotide sequence: TGTGCCAACAGCATTGTAGCGGGAGGATCTGGAGAGCAGTACTTC. This translates into CANSIVAGGSGEQYF. The chain uses TRBV6-6 and TRBJ2-7; TRBD2 matches 10 bases. CDR1 is MNHNY, CDR2 SVGAGI, per germline (reference sequence). The CDR3 totals 15 residues. J was trimmed by 7 bases and V by 10 bases; bases with no gene match: 16.

In DNA form, the CDR3 reads TGTGCCAGCAGCTTAACCACCGGGACAGGGGAGAATCAGCCCCAGCATTTT. Protein product: CASSLTTGTGENQPQHF. The rearrangement joins TRBV11-2 to TRBJ1-5, with 10 nucleotides matching TRBD1. The V segment lost 2 bases and the J segment 4 bases; nucleotides outside the gene matches: 8. The CDR3 length is 17 residues. CDR1 is SGHAT and CDR2 is FQNNGV in the germline V gene.

CDR3 amino acids: CASRGGTSGGSTDTQYF. The CDR3 DNA follows: TGTGCCAGCAGGGGTGGGACTAGCGGGGGAAGCACAGATACGCAGTATTTT. The chain has TRBV28 and TRBJ2-3, with 14 bases that match TRBD2. The CDR3 is made up of 17 amino acids. V lost 6 bases, J lost 0 bases, and 5 bases stayed unmatched. Germline V CDR1 and CDR2: MDHEN, SYDVKM.